This T cell receptor (beta chain) was sequenced in a study of Graves' ophthalmopathy and Graves' hyperthyroidism. Overall study context: Stable hyperthyroidism meant no ophthalmopathy within 18 months of follow-up.

Hyperthyroidism in these 18- to 65-year-old patients was newly diagnosed, lasting under 2 months. Germline V gene data show CDR1 as SGHAT and CDR2 as FQNNGV. This CDR3 has 16 residues. Unmatched junction bases numbered 8, after V lost 5 bases and J lost 3 bases. For repertoire sequencing, the TCR beta CDR3 regions were amplified from RNA transcripts. Following a first-round RT-PCR that used HTBI primers, a second-round multiplex PCR was carried out. One entry per CDR3 protein, called by TCRdb with MiXCR from the multiplex PCR reads. The sample lists more than 1,000,000 distinct CDR3 sequences, about two fifths occurring once. Study conclusions and caveats: Blood samples also showed most expanded thyroid clonotypes exceeding 0.001 frequency. A 13-signature model separated ophthalmopathy from stable hyperthyroidism, reaching roughly 85% sensitivity and around 79% specificity cross-validated.

This clonotype was found a few times. Its target is unknown. The source is an adult man with Graves' hyperthyroidism. Material for sequencing was peripheral blood or thyroid tissue (not recorded which). The rearrangement links TRBV11-2 to TRBJ2-7, with TRBD2 matching 12 bases. The CDR3 DNA is TGTGCCAGCAGCCAAGAATGGACTAGCGGGATCTACGAGCAGTACTTC. Its translation is CASSQEWTSGIYEQYF.